These 18 T cell receptor beta chains were sequenced from one sample in a study of OX40 agonist ivuxolimab in advanced cancers. Using immunoSEQ multiplex PCR, the repertoire was profiled, and TCRdb retains in-frame clones only, with some absent. The sample consists of more than 45,000 clones, 92% of them appearing once. The starting material was CD4+ or CD8+ T cells sorted from blood, obtained in a trial of the OX40 agonist ivuxolimab. The source is an adult with an advanced solid tumor such as melanoma, head and neck, liver or kidney cancer.

The rearrangement links TRBV5-4 to TRBJ2-1; D gene unclear. V was shortened by 4 bases and J by 5 bases, with 10 bases between the two germline ends. Germline CDR1 and CDR2: SGHNT and YYREEE (reference sequence). The CDR3 has 13 amino acids. CDR3 DNA sequence: TGTGCCAGCAGCCCCACCGATAACAATGAGCAGTTCTTC. It codes for CASSPTDNNEQFF.

The chain is built from TRBV30 and TRBJ2-5; D gene unclear. CDR3 length equals 13 residues. The germline gives CDR1 GTSNPN, CDR2 SVGIG (reference sequence). Trimming took 6 bases from V and 2 from J, leaving 13 bases between them. The CDR3 coding sequence is TGTGCCTGTACCGTTGCAGTTCAAGAGACCCAGTACTTC. Residues: CACTVAVQETQYF.

The genes are TRBV5-4 and TRBJ1-6, with TRBD1 matching 9 bases. The germline V gene encodes CDR1 SGHNT and CDR2 YYREEE (reference sequence). The trim removed 4 bases at V and 6 bases at J, leaving 8 bases unmatched. CDR3 length: 16 amino acids. The CDR3: CASSEDRGIGNSPLHF. Here the CDR3 DNA reads TGTGCCAGCAGCGAGGACAGGGGTATCGGTAATTCACCCCTCCACTTT.

The J gene is TRBJ1-1, the V gene TRBV10-1; D is uncertain. V was trimmed by 4 bases and J by 1 base, leaving 4 bases between them. The CDR3 is 12 amino acids. From germline, CDR1 is WNHNN and CDR2 SYGVQD (reference sequence). CDR3 in amino acids: CASSGPNTEAFF. For the CDR3, the DNA is TGCGCCAGCAGTGGACCGAACACTGAAGCTTTCTTT.

This clone was seen just once. The rearrangement uses TRBV11-2 and TRBJ1-5, with a weak D call TRBD1 (6 bases). V was pared by 1 base and J by 3 bases, with 10 bases between. The CDR3 contains 15 residues. Germline-derived CDR1 and CDR2 are SGHAT and FQNNGV. The CDR3 nucleotides read TGTGCCAGCAGCTTAGGGCGACAGGACAATCAGCCCCAGCATTTT. Protein sequence: CASSLGRQDNQPQHF.

This sequence joins TRBV6-5 and TRBJ1-1, with 7 positions matching TRBD1. CDR3 size: 14 residues. The trim removed 5 bases at V and 6 bases at J, leaving 9 bases unmatched. CDR1 MNHEY and CDR2 SVGAGI come from the germline V gene. The CDR3 DNA reads TGTGCCAGCAGTGACGACAGGGCGAGGGCTGAAGCTTTCTTT. This sequence encodes CASSDDRARAEAFF.

The rearrangement links TRBV19 to TRBJ2-1, with TRBD1 identical over 8 bases. The junction had 4 bases not matched to a gene; V was cut back by 1 base and J by 2 bases. CDR3 length: 16 residues. Germline V gene lookup returns CDR1 LNHDA and CDR2 SQIVND (reference sequence). DNA of the CDR3: TGTGCCAGTAGTATAGGGGGACAGGAAACCTACAATGAGCAGTTCTTC. Translated, it gives CASSIGGQETYNEQFF.

The chain joins TRBV4-2 to TRBJ2-3, with 9 bases that match TRBD2. Germline loops: CDR1 LGHNA, CDR2 YNFKEQ. CDR3 length: 17 amino acids. The ends lost 0 bases at V and 3 bases at J; junction bases unmatched: 7. The CDR3 reads CASSQDPAGGPTDTQYF. The CDR3 coding sequence is TGTGCCAGCAGCCAAGATCCGGCGGGGGGGCCGACAGATACGCAGTATTTT.

The V and J genes are TRBV4-2 and TRBJ2-6, with a weak D call TRBD1 (6 bases). The V gene's germline CDR1 is LGHNA and CDR2 YNFKEQ. This CDR3 has 18 residues. Between the trimmed V and J ends, which lost 0 bases and 0 bases, there was a span of 12 bases. CDR3 loop: CASSQDEGELSGANVLTF. The CDR3 nucleotides read TGTGCCAGCAGCCAAGATGAGGGGGAGCTCTCTGGGGCCAACGTCCTGACTTTC.

The rearrangement joins TRBV10-2 to TRBJ2-3; 9 bases fit TRBD1. After removal of 3 bases from V and 3 bases from J, the junction contained 4 bases not matched to a gene. The CDR3 is 15 amino acids. Germline values: CDR1 WSHSY, CDR2 SAAADI. This chain's CDR3 is CASSDWTGVTDTQYF. CDR3 DNA: TGCGCCAGCAGTGACTGGACAGGGGTGACAGATACGCAGTATTTT.

This chain uses TRBV6-1 with TRBJ2-7; TRBD1 matches 8 bases. Germline V gene sequence: CDR1 MNHNS, CDR2 SASEGT. J gave up 5 bases and V 6 bases, and 9 bases lay outside the gene matches. The CDR3 is made up of 14 amino acids. The CDR3 loop is CASRFQGANNEQYV. CDR3 DNA: TGTGCCAGCAGATTCCAGGGGGCTAATAACGAGCAGTACGTC.

With respect to this clone: One end of the junction does not line up with germline, which may come from a read error. Other DNA variants within this sample encode the same CDR3. This chain links TRBV7-7 with TRBJ2-5; D gene ambiguous. The CDR3 length is 13 residues. CDR1 and CDR2 from the germline V gene are SSHAT and FNYEAQ (reference sequence). The CDR3 loop reads CASSKDIEETQYF. The CDR3 bases are TGTGCTAGCAGCAAAGACATAGAGGAGACCCAGTACTTC. The variable domain in full, with the rest retrieved from reference TRBV7-7 and TRBJ2-5, is GAGVSQSPRYKVTKRGQDVTLRCDPISSHATLYWYQQALGQGPEFLTYFNYEAQPDKSGLPSDRFSAERPEGSISTLTIQRTEQRDSAMYRCASSKDIEETQYFGPGTRLLVL.

The J gene is TRBJ2-1, the V gene TRBV28; 13 nucleotides match TRBD2. The CDR3 contains 20 residues. Per the germline V gene, CDR1 is MDHEN and CDR2 is SYDVKM. Trimming removed 4 bases from V and 0 bases from J; junction bases left unmatched: 12. DNA of the CDR3: TGTGCCAGCAGTTCCAAAGAGGGACTAGCGGGAAGGAGCTCCTACAATGAGCAGTTCTTC. Protein product: CASSSKEGLAGRSSYNEQFF. Complete variable domain (other parts from reference TRBV28 and TRBJ2-1): DVKVTQSSRYLVKRTGEKVFLECVQDMDHENMFWYRQDPGLGLRLIYFSYDVKMKEKGDIPEGYSVSREKKERFSLILESASTNQTSMYLCASSSKEGLAGRSSYNEQFFGPGTRLTVL.

The chain joins TRBV27 to TRBJ1-5; TRBD1 aligns across 9 bases. The V segment lost 2 bases and the J segment 5 bases; nucleotides outside the gene matches: 1. The germline V gene has CDR1 MNHEY and CDR2 SMNVEV (reference sequence). The length of the CDR3 is 14 residues. CDR3 DNA sequence: TGTGCCAGCAGTTTAGGACAGGGGTATCAGCCCCAGCATTTT. Its translation: CASSLGQGYQPQHF.

The genes are TRBV13 and TRBJ2-7, with 7 bases aligning to TRBD1. Losses at the gene ends were 6 bases for V and 7 bases for J; bases not matched to a gene: 6. This CDR3 region has 12 residues. Germline V gene lookup returns CDR1 PRHDT and CDR2 FYEKMQ (reference sequence). The CDR3 region is CASRKGAREQYF. As DNA, the CDR3 is TGTGCCAGCAGGAAGGGGGCGAGGGAGCAGTACTTC. Full variable domain (remainder filled in from reference TRBV13 and TRBJ2-7): AAGVIQSPRHLIKEKRETATLKCYPIPRHDTVYWYQQGPGQDPQFLISFYEKMQSDKGSIPDRFSAQQFSDYHSELNMSSLELGDSALYFCASRKGAREQYFGPGTRLTVT.

The chain has TRBV7-6 and TRBJ2-7, with 9 positions matching TRBD1. Trimming cost V 5 bases and J 4 bases; bases outside gene matches: 3. CDR1 and CDR2 (germline): SGHVS, FNYEAQ. This CDR3 contains 13 residues. This chain's CDR3 is CASSVGQGYEQYF. DNA of the CDR3: TGTGCCAGCAGCGTGGGACAGGGTTACGAGCAGTACTTC.

V and J are TRBV9 and TRBJ2-7; TRBD1 matches at 9 bases. CDR3 length: 14 residues. The germline gives CDR1 SGDLS, CDR2 YYNGEE. The V gene end was trimmed by 3 bases and the J gene end by 0 bases; junction bases not matched to a gene: 1. The CDR3 nucleotides read TGTGCCAGCAGCGAACAGGGGGCCTCCTACGAGCAGTACTTC. This translates into CASSEQGASYEQYF.

CDR3 residues: CAISDPGYTEAFF. Written as DNA, the CDR3 is TGTGCCATCAGTGATCCAGGGTACACTGAAGCTTTCTTT. The J gene is TRBJ1-1, the V gene TRBV10-3, with a tentative D call TRBD1 (5 bases). Germline CDR1 ENHRY, CDR2 SYGVKD. This CDR3 has 13 amino acids. The V end was cut by 3 bases, the J end by 3 bases, with 8 bases between.